This TCR beta chain was sequenced for a study of cytomegalovirus exposure and HLA in healthy donors. Study conclusions and caveats: Reports credit the classifier with highly specific, highly sensitive diagnosis of cytomegalovirus status. The authors enumerated some 160 TCR beta chains as linked to cytomegalovirus. In the roughly 120 validation repertoires, a later analysis found that first-cohort TCR clusters tended to co-occur. CMV antigen specificity was confirmed in vitro for a few CMV-associated chains.

Data came from immunoSEQ multiplex PCR; TCRdb stores just in-frame clones and leaves some out. The data hold around 350,000 clones, with about nine tenths observed a single time. Germline CDR1 SGDLS, CDR2 YYNGEE. V lost 0 bases to trimming and J lost 2 bases, with 12 bases between them. There are 15 residues in the CDR3. Of note for this clone: Antigen unknown.

The clonotype was recovered from a woman under 30 in good health and CMV-seronegative. The sample taken for sequencing was PBMCs. This chain links TRBV9 with TRBJ2-7; D gene unclear. DNA of the CDR3: TGTGCCAGCAGCGTAGCTCCAGGTTCGGCCTACGAGCAGTACTTC. Translated: CASSVAPGSAYEQYF.